The 16 T cell receptor beta chains given below trace back to one sample, sequenced in a study of T cell changes during pregnancy in multiple sclerosis. Profiled with immunoSEQ multiplex PCR; TCRdb holds only in-frame clones, not every one. Of over 40,000 clones in the sample, around 90% are singletons; the top ten hold 5.5% to 6.5%. The source was CD8+ T cells from peripheral blood mononuclear cells, collected after pregnancy. The receptors derive from a female donor in good health, enrolled as a control in a pregnancy study.

This chain uses TRBV28 with TRBJ1-1, with D possibly matching TRBD1 (5 bases). Deletions cut 5 bases from V and 0 bases from J, with 16 bases between. The CDR3 loop spans 16 amino acids. Germline CDR1 MDHEN, CDR2 SYDVKM. CDR3 DNA sequence: TGTGCCAGCAGTGACGCGGGGGATGGCGTGAACACTGAAGCTTTCTTT. Translated, it gives CASSDAGDGVNTEAFF.

This chain's CDR3 is CASSLTSRFPTDTQYF. The CDR3 nucleotides are TGTGCCAGCAGCTTGACTAGCCGATTTCCCACAGATACGCAGTATTTT. This chain links TRBV11-2 with TRBJ2-3; 7 nucleotides align to TRBD2. Germline CDR1 reads SGHAT; CDR2 reads FQNNGV. V trimming: 3 bases; J trimming: 2 bases; junction bases outside the gene matches: 8. The CDR3 runs to 16 residues.

The CDR3 loop is CAWSTGGNEQFF. The CDR3 DNA is TGTGCCTGGAGTACGGGGGGCAATGAGCAGTTCTTC. This sequence joins TRBV30 and TRBJ2-1; 7 bases align to TRBD2. The J segment lost 6 bases and the V segment lost 2 bases, leaving 1 base of the junction unmatched. The CDR3 runs 12 residues. Germline V gene data show CDR1 as GTSNPN and CDR2 as SVGIG (reference sequence).

The CDR3 sequence is CASSSRVAGGGGELFF. CDR3 nucleotides: TGCGCCAGCAGCTCCCGGGTAGCGGGGGGGGGCGGGGAGCTGTTTTTT. V and J are TRBV4-3 and TRBJ2-2, with 11 positions matching TRBD2. Losses at the gene ends were 5 bases for V and 7 bases for J; bases not matched to a gene: 9. The CDR3 contains 16 residues. Germline loops: CDR1 LGHNA, CDR2 YSLEER.

The gene calls are TRBV5-6 and TRBJ1-6; TRBD1 might be the D (6 bases). Trimming pared 4 bases from V and 9 bases from J, leaving 11 bases between. Germline V lookup: CDR1 SGHDT, CDR2 YYEEEE. This CDR3 spans 13 amino acids. CDR3 bases: TGTGCCAGCAGCCCAGGGGTGAGTTCACCCCTCCACTTT. It is translated as CASSPGVSSPLHF.

V is TRBV30 and J is TRBJ1-2, with D maybe TRBD1 (6 bases). CDR1 is GTSNPN, CDR2 SVGIG, per germline (reference sequence). The CDR3 is made up of 14 amino acids. The V gene lost 2 bases and the J gene lost 7 bases, with 17 bases spanning the gap. The CDR3 loop reads CAWSPRGGRAGYTF. The CDR3 nucleotides read TGTGCCTGGAGTCCACGGGGGGGGCGGGCTGGCTACACCTTC.

The chain recombines TRBV7-9 with TRBJ2-7; the D gene is possibly TRBD1 (5 bases). This CDR3 has 15 amino acids. V shed 1 base and J shed 3 bases, with 13 bases lying between them. Germline V CDR1 and CDR2: SEHNR, FQNEAQ (reference sequence). In nucleotides, the CDR3 is TGTGCCAGCAGCTTAGTCTCAGGTGACAGCTACGAGCAGTACTTC. Its translation is CASSLVSGDSYEQYF.

The chain couples TRBV30 to TRBJ1-1; possibly TRBD1 for D (5 bases). The V end was cut by 1 base, the J end by 13 bases, with 7 bases between. The CDR3 extends over 9 amino acids. Germline V gene lookup returns CDR1 GTSNPN and CDR2 SVGIG (reference sequence). CDR3 region: CAWSEGDFF. The CDR3 bases are TGTGCCTGGAGTGAAGGGGATTTCTTT.

The sample holds many counts of this clone. The CDR3 DNA is TGCAGCGTTGTTTCTAGCGCGACCTACGAGCAGTACTTC. Its translation is CSVVSSATYEQYF. V gene TRBV29-1 combines with J gene TRBJ2-7; maybe TRBD2 (6 bases). The V end lost 4 bases, the J end lost 2 bases, and 12 bases lay between the germline ends. The germline gives CDR1 SQVTM, CDR2 ANQGSEA. The CDR3 extends over 13 amino acids.

The chain combines TRBV15 with TRBJ1-5; D gene unclear. Between the trimmed V and J ends, which lost 2 bases and 0 bases, there was a span of 2 bases. Germline CDR1 LNHNV, CDR2 YYDKDF (reference sequence). The CDR3 spans 13 residues. This CDR3 reads CATSRHSNQPQHF. The CDR3 DNA sequence: TGTGCCACCAGCAGACATAGCAATCAGCCCCAGCATTTT.

J is TRBJ1-4 and V is TRBV2; the D is unclear. The CDR3 sequence is 14 residues long. Deletions cut 8 bases from V and 4 bases from J, with 14 bases between. Germline lookup yields CDR1 SNHLY and CDR2 FYNNEI. This CDR3 reads CASRRGGDNEKLFF. CDR3 DNA sequence: TGTGCCAGCCGACGAGGTGGCGATAATGAAAAACTGTTTTTT.

The chain uses TRBV6-6 and TRBJ2-5; the D gene is possibly TRBD1 (6 bases). The DNA end is more similar to TRBJ2-7, so the J call may be wrong. Germline V gene data show CDR1 as MNHNY and CDR2 as SVGAGI (reference sequence). The CDR3 sequence is 14 residues long. CDR3: CASSYSWGLDEQYF. Here the CDR3 DNA reads TGTGCCAGCAGTTACTCTTGGGGGCTGGACGAGCAGTACTTC.

The V call is TRBV4-1, the J call TRBJ1-1; the match to TRBD1 covers 9 bases. Trimming cost V 8 bases and J 3 bases; bases outside gene matches: 16. CDR3 size: 17 residues. Germline lookup yields CDR1 MGHRA and CDR2 YSYEKL. As DNA, the CDR3 is TGCGCCAGCCGGGGCCAAACAGGGGGCCTGTCTGACACTGAAGCTTTCTTT. Its protein product is CASRGQTGGLSDTEAFF.

V and J are TRBV9 and TRBJ1-1; 7 nucleotides line up with TRBD1. The CDR3 is 15 residues long. The germline gives CDR1 SGDLS, CDR2 YYNGEE. The ends lost 4 bases at V and 3 bases at J; junction bases unmatched: 9. The CDR3 region has the DNA TGTGCCAGCAGCTTAGACACAGGGGATTACACTGAAGCTTTCTTT. It translates to CASSLDTGDYTEAFF.

The gene calls are TRBV4-2 and TRBJ1-5; a possible D gene is TRBD1 (6 bases). V lost 1 base and J 0 bases, leaving 10 bases between the germline ends. Germline CDR1 and CDR2: LGHNA and YNFKEQ. The CDR3 is made up of 16 amino acids. The CDR3 DNA is TGTGCCAGCAGCCAAGGCCCAGGGGATAGCAATCAGCCCCAGCATTTT. Translated: CASSQGPGDSNQPQHF.

The chain joins TRBV6-1 to TRBJ2-7; TRBD1 agrees at 9 bases. The CDR3 totals 13 residues. J gave up 3 bases and V 10 bases, and 7 bases lay outside the gene matches. Germline values: CDR1 MNHNS, CDR2 SASEGT. The CDR3 DNA reads TGTGCCACCGTCGGGACAGGGCTCTACGAGCAGTACTTC. It specifies CATVGTGLYEQYF.